The source of this T cell receptor beta chain is a study of monozygotic twins with inflammatory bowel disease. TCRdb re-called the 5' RACE reads and gives one entry per CDR3 protein, without DNA. The sample table sets out 300,000 to 350,000 distinct CDR3 sequences. The CDR3 sequence is 14 residues long. Germline CDR1 and CDR2: SEHNR and FQNEAQ (reference sequence). The receptor's source is a human donor with ulcerative colitis or Crohn's disease, or a healthy co-twin of an affected twin (not recorded which). The genes are TRBV7-9 and TRBJ2-1; TCRdb's D call, TRBD2, is unchecked because there is no DNA. Sequenced sample: blood. CDR3 sequence: CASSLELAGGEQFF.